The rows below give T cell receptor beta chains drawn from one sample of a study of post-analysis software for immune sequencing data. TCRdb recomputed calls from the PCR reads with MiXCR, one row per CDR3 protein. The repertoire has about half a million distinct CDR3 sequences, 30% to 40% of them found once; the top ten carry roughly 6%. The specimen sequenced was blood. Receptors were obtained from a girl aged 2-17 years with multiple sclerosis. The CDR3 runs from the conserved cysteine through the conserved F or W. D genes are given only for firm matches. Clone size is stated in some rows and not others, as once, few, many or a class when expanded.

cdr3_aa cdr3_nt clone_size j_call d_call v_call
CAISATAGDLKEGTDTQYF TGTGCCATCAGTGCTACTGCAGGGGATTTGAAGGAGGGCACAGATACGCAGTATTTT few TRBJ2-3 . TRBV10-3
CASSARPTGQVYEQYF TGTGCCAGCAGTGCTCGGCCGACAGGACAGGTCTACGAGCAGTACTTC few TRBJ2-7 TRBD1 TRBV2
CASSLTGETGYGYTF TGTGCCAGCAGCTTAACGGGGGAAACAGGCTATGGCTACACCTTC . TRBJ1-2 . TRBV5-4
CASRGGDLTGELFF TGTGCCAGCAGGGGAGGGGATCTGACCGGGGAGCTGTTTTTT . TRBJ2-2 TRBD2 TRBV9
CASSVSPTGPSTDTQYF TGTGCCAGCAGCGTTTCTCCCACAGGGCCCAGCACAGATACGCAGTATTTT few TRBJ2-3 . TRBV7-3
CRGFQQGNTEAFF TGCAGGGGGTTCCAGCAGGGGAACACTGAAGCTTTCTTT . TRBJ1-1 . TRBV20-1
CASRINTGTFGANVLTF TGTGCCAGCAGAATAAACACAGGTACCTTCGGGGCCAACGTCCTGACTTTC many TRBJ2-6 . TRBV6-1
CAISSSGTEEQYF TGTGCCATTTCTTCTTCCGGGACGGAAGAGCAGTACTTC . TRBJ2-4 . TRBV12-3/TRBV12-4
CAISIQGSNQPQHF TGTGCCATCAGTATCCAGGGCTCCAATCAGCCCCAGCATTTT . TRBJ1-5 . TRBV10-3
CASSYGAYNSYEQYF TGCGCCAGCAGCTACGGGGCCTACAATAGCTACGAGCAGTACTTC few TRBJ2-7 . TRBV5-1
CARRRMDTSQETQYF TGTGCCCGAAGAAGAATGGACACGTCACAAGAGACCCAGTACTTC . TRBJ2-5 . TRBV13
CASSQQTTVGSEAFF TGTGCCAGCAGCCAACAGACAACCGTAGGGTCTGAAGCTTTCTTT . TRBJ1-1 . TRBV4-2
CASRTSWGDSEQFF TGTGCCAGTAGAACTAGCTGGGGGGACAGTGAGCAGTTCTTC once TRBJ2-1 . TRBV7-2
CASRSEDTQDF TGCGCCAGCAGATCGGAAGATACGCAGGATTTT . TRBJ2-3 . TRBV5-1
CASSLGSEGVFVETQYF TGTGCCAGCAGCTTAGGTAGCGAGGGTGTCTTTGTGGAGACCCAGTACTTC . TRBJ2-5 . TRBV7-2
CASSGVGNVDTQYF TGCGCCAGCTCTGGGGTTGGGAACGTGGATACGCAGTATTTT few TRBJ2-3 . TRBV5-1
CASRTPRAGGYLNEQFF TGTGCCAGCAGAACCCCCCGGGCGGGGGGGTACCTGAATGAGCAGTTCTTC . TRBJ2-1 TRBD2 TRBV6-2/TRBV6-3
CSAELTSGGAGNEQFF TGCAGTGCGGAACTCACTAGCGGGGGGGCAGGAAATGAGCAGTTCTTC few TRBJ2-1 TRBD2 TRBV20-1
CSVGEQFF TGCAGCGTTGGGGAGCAGTTCTTC few TRBJ2-1 . TRBV29-1
CASRSQFNQPQHF TGTGCCAGCCGGTCGCAGTTCAATCAGCCCCAGCATTTT . TRBJ1-5 . TRBV6-5
CASSQAVGDNEQFF TGTGCCAGCAGCCAAGCTGTGGGGGACAATGAGCAGTTCTTC . TRBJ2-1 . TRBV4-2
CASSLDRGNGQETQYF TGCGCCAGCAGCCTCGACAGGGGGAATGGCCAAGAGACCCAGTACTTC . TRBJ2-5 TRBD1 TRBV5-1